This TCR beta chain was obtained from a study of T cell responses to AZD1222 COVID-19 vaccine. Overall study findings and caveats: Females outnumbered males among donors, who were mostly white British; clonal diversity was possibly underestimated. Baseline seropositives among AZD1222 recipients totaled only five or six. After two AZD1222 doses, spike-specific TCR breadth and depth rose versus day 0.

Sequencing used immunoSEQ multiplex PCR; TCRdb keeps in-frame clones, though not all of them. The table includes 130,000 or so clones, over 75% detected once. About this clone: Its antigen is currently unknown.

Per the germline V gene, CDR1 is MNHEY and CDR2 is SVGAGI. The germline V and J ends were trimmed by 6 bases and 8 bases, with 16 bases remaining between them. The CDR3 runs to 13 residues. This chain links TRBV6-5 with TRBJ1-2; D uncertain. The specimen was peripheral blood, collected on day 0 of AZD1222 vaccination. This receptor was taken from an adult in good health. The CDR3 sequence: CASSPLREGGYTF. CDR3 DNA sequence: TGTGCCAGCAGCCCCTTAAGGGAGGGAGGCTACACCTTC.